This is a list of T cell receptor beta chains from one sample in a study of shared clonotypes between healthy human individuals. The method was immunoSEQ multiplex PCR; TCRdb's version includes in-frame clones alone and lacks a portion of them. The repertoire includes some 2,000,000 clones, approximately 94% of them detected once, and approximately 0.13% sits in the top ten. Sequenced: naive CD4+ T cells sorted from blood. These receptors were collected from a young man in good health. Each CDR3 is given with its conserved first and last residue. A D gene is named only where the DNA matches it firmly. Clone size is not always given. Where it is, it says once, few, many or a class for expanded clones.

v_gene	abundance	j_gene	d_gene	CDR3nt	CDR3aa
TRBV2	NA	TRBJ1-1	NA	TGTGCCAGCAGTCTCGACAGCGGTCCTGAAGCTTTCTTT	CASSLDSGPEAFF
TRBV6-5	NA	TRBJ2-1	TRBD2	TGTGCCAGCAGTACCCAGCTAGCGGGTTCAACCGAGCAGTTCTTC	CASSTQLAGSTEQFF
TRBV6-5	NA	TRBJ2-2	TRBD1	TGTGCCAGCAGTTACGGCAGGGGGTATGCCGGGGAGCTGTTTTTT	CASSYGRGYAGELFF
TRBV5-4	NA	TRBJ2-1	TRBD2	TGTGCCAGCAGCTCCCCGGGACTAGCGGGAGTCTATGAGCAGTTCTTC	CASSSPGLAGVYEQFF
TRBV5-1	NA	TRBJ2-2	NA	TGCGCCAGCAGCAAAGACGCCAGGGCGAACACCGGGGAGCTGTTTTTT	CASSKDARANTGELFF
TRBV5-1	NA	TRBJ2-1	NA	TGCGCCAGCAGGACATCTAGCGTTTCCTACAATGAGCAGTTCTTC	CASRTSSVSYNEQFF
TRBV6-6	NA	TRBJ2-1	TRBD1	TGTGCCAGCAGTTACGACAGGGGCGCGAATGAGCAGTTCTTC	CASSYDRGANEQFF
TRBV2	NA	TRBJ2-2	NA	TGTGCCAGCACGCGTACAGCCACCGGGGAGCTGTTTTTT	CASTRTATGELFF
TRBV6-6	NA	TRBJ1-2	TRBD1	TGTGCCAGCAGCTCCAGGACAGGGAATGTTGGCTACACCTTC	CASSSRTGNVGYTF
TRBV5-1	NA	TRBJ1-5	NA	TGCGCCAGCAGCGCGGAGGGGCAAGGGAATCAGCCCCAGCATTTT	CASSAEGQGNQPQHF
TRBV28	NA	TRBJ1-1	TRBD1	TGTGCCAGCAGGGATAGACAGGGTATTGTGATGATAGCTGAAGCTTTCTTT	CASRDRQGIVMIAEAFF
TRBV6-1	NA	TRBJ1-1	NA	TGTGCCAGCAGTCGGGGAGCATCGAACACTGAAGCTTTCTTT	CASSRGASNTEAFF
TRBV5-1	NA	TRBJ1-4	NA	TGCGCCAGCAGAACAGGGCGAAACGAAAAACTGTTTTTT	CASRTGRNEKLFF
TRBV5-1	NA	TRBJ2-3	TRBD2	TGCGCCAGCAGGATAGCGGGGGGATCCACAGATACGCAGTATTTT	CASRIAGGSTDTQYF
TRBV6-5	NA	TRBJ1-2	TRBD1	TGTGCCAGCAGTTCCACCTCAGGGGGCCCTAACTATGGCTACACCTTC	CASSSTSGGPNYGYTF
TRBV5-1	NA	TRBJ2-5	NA	TGCGCCAGCAGCTTGGGGGGTACAGAGACCCAGTACTTC	CASSLGGTETQYF
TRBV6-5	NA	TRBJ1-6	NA	TGTGCCAGCAGTTACGGGTTTAACTTGCTTAATTCACCCCTCCACTTT	CASSYGFNLLNSPLHF
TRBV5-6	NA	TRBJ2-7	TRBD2	TGTGCCAGCAGCTGGGTTCTTGGTAGCGGGAGTTACGAGCAGTACTTC	CASSWVLGSGSYEQYF
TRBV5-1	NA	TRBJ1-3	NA	TGCGCCAGCAGCGGCCAGGGGAACTCTGGAAACACCATATATTTT	CASSGQGNSGNTIYF
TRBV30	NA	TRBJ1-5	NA	TGTGCCTGTGGATATAGCAATCAGCCCCAGCATTTT	CACGYSNQPQHF
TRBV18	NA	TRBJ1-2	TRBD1	TGTGCCAGCTCGGTTGGACAGGGGAACCTCTATGGCTACACCTTC	CASSVGQGNLYGYTF
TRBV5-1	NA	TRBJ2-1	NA	TGCGCCAGCAGCCTCGAAGGTGGGCAGTTCTTC	CASSLEGGQFF
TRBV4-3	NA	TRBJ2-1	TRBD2	TGCGCCAGCAGCCGGGCGGGAGGGAGCTCCTACAATGAGCAGTTCTTC	CASSRAGGSSYNEQFF
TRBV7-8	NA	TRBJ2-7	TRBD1	TGTGCCAGCAGCCAGGACAGGGTCCACGAGCAGTACTTC	CASSQDRVHEQYF
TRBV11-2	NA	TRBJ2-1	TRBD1	TGTGCCAGCAGCACGGACAGGGGCTATGAGCAGTTCTTC	CASSTDRGYEQFF
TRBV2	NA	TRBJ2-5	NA	TGTGCCAGCAGTGGGGGGAGCGAGGAGACCCAGTACTTC	CASSGGSEETQYF
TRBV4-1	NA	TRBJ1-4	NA	TGCGCCAGCGGGAATGAAAAACTGTTTTTT	CASGNEKLFF
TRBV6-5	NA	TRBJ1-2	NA	TGTGCCAGCACTACACCGGGACAAGGACTCTATGGCTACACCTTC	CASTTPGQGLYGYTF
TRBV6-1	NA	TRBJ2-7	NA	TGTGCCAGCAGTGAAGTCGGGACCACGACGAGCTCCTACGAGCAGTACTTC	CASSEVGTTTSSYEQYF
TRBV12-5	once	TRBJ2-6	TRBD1	TGTGCTAGTGGTTTGCAAGGACAGGTCCTTGGGGCCAACGTCCTGACTTTC	CASGLQGQVLGANVLTF
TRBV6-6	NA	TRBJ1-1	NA	TGTGCCAGCAGAACGGACCTGGCGAACACTGAAGCTTTCTTT	CASRTDLANTEAFF
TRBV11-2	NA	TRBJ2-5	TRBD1	TGTGCCAGCAGCTTAGCTGGGACAGGACTGGAGGAGACCCAGTACTTC	CASSLAGTGLEETQYF
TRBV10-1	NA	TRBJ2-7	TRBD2	TGCGCCAGCAGTGAATTTCTAGCGGGAGACTACGAGCAGTACTTC	CASSEFLAGDYEQYF
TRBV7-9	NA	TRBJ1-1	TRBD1	TGTGCCAGCACCCAGGGACAGGGCGAGACTGAAGCTTTCTTT	CASTQGQGETEAFF